This T cell receptor (beta chain) was identified during a study of CD4+ T cells in melanoma. Findings and limits, study-wide: A reported correlation linked neoantigen-specific CD4+ T cells to CD8+, macrophage and B cell function. Diverse differentiation states were reported for melanoma neoantigen-specific CD4+ T cells.

Comments on this clone: Its antigen remains unidentified.

Germline V gives CDR1 SGHAT, CDR2 FQNNGV. Trimming removed 5 bases from V and 5 bases from J; junction bases left unmatched: 5. This CDR3 has 16 amino acids. The data were produced by immunoSEQ multiplex PCR, yet TCRdb's version contains in-frame clones alone and is incomplete. The sample records about 140,000 clones, around 90% being singletons. The V call is TRBV11-2, the J call TRBJ2-2, with 13 positions matching TRBD2. This clonotype was sampled from a human donor with melanoma. The CDR3 sequence: CASSPWTSGGTGELFF. The CDR3 bases are TGTGCCAGCAGCCCGTGGACTAGCGGGGGAACCGGGGAGCTGTTTTTT.